The 2 T cell receptor beta chains in this list originate from one sample, sequenced in a study of shared clonotypes between healthy human individuals. The table came from immunoSEQ multiplex PCR; TCRdb's copy has only in-frame clones and leaves some out. The data hold roughly 1 million clones, with 65% to 80% observed a single time. The sequencing input was memory CD4+ T cells sorted from blood. Subset indicated: CD45RA-negative fraction. These receptors came from a man between 18 and 29 years old in good health.

The chain couples TRBV19 to TRBJ2-1, with TRBD1 matching 7 bases. This CDR3 has 14 amino acids. V shed 4 bases and J 8 bases; nucleotides not matched to a gene: 8. From germline, CDR1 is LNHDA and CDR2 SQIVND (reference sequence). As DNA, the CDR3 is TGTGCCAGTAGTAAATACACAGGGGTTTATGAGCAGTTCTTC. This translates into CASSKYTGVYEQFF.

This sequence joins TRBV5-4 and TRBJ2-3; D unresolved. V was trimmed by 3 bases and J by 0 bases, leaving 8 bases between them. The CDR3 is 14 amino acids. CDR1 is SGHNT, CDR2 YYREEE, per germline (reference sequence). The CDR3: CASSSGISTDTQYF. CDR3 nucleotide sequence: TGTGCCAGCAGCTCTGGAATAAGCACAGATACGCAGTATTTT.